This T cell receptor beta chain was captured by sequencing in a study of graft-versus-host responses after intestinal transplantation. Some clones are missing from TCRdb's copy, which holds only in-frame ones; the method was immunoSEQ multiplex PCR. This sample has about 17,000 clones; under 85% occur once, and the top ten carry about 8%. General study findings and limits: Recipient marrow contained GvH clones, some of which appeared first in ileum or blood.

To note about this clone: Antigen: not known.

V lost 3 bases, J lost 8 bases, and 15 bases lay in between. Germline V lookup: CDR1 KGHSH, CDR2 LQKENI. The CDR3 has 14 residues. Researchers processed graft tissue to release intraepithelial and lamina propria lymphocytes. The chain couples TRBV18 to TRBJ2-3; a possible D gene is TRBD2 (6 bases). This TCR came from a human patient who received an intestinal transplant, so some T cells may come from the graft donor. The starting material was ileum tissue, obtained 450 to 490 days after intestinal transplant. CDR3 residues: CASSPLDQRATQYF. The CDR3 DNA is TGTGCCAGCTCACCCCTGGACCAGCGGGCTACGCAGTATTTT.